This T cell receptor beta chain was documented in a study of CD8 T cells in ankylosing spondylitis. Trimming cost V 6 bases and J 3 bases, with 14 bases left between them. The V gene's germline CDR1 is SQVTM and CDR2 ANQGSEA. This CDR3 region has 13 residues. Study observations and caveats: What seemed typical of ankylosing spondylitis blood was a TCR beta motif built from several highly homologous variants. In reactive arthritis synovial fluid and blood, some motif variants had been reported before.

It was by quantitative 5'-RACE with molecular barcodes that TCR beta libraries were made. TCRdb re-derived calls from the 5' RACE reads in MiXCR, one entry per CDR3 protein. The sample contains about 440,000 distinct CDR3 sequences, 15% to 20% of which appear only once. Concerning this clonotype: No antigen is known for it.

What was sequenced was blood, either unsorted or a sorted T cell fraction (not recorded which). The receptor was isolated from a male donor with ankylosing spondylitis. The gene calls are TRBV29-1 and TRBJ1-1; TRBD1 is a possible D gene (6 bases). In DNA, the CDR3 is TGCAGCGTCTCGTCAGGGGCCTACACTGAAGCTTTCTTT. The encoded protein is CSVSSGAYTEAFF.